These 18 T cell receptor beta chains originate from one sample sequenced in a study of human T cells and chemical hapten exposure. The time point was: patch test 2, 6 weeks after DPC sensitization. The treatment here: therapeutic diphenylcyclopropenone sensitization with weekly scalp DPC. In TCRdb, the RACE reads were re-called with MiXCR into one record per CDR3 protein. The sample lists 80,000 to 100,000 distinct CDR3 sequences, about a tenth occurring once. The sample consisted of whole blood, taken in connection with sensitization to the hapten diphenylcyclopropenone (DPC). The receptors were sampled from a woman aged 40 to 55 with alopecia areata. Some clones in this sample may be carry-over from other donors' samples.

This clonotype was seen at least ten times. This chain connects TRBV29-1 to TRBJ2-7; 8 bases match TRBD2. V dropped 0 bases and J dropped 3; count of bases not matched to a gene: 16. The CDR3 spans 18 residues. Germline V CDR1 and CDR2: SQVTM, ANQGSEA. In DNA, the CDR3 is TGCAGCGTTGAAGATCCCTCTGGGGAGCGGGAGACAATCTACGAGCAGTACTTC. Translating gives CSVEDPSGERETIYEQYF.

This clonotype was observed a few times. V gene TRBV12-3 or TRBV12-4 combines with J gene TRBJ1-2; the match to TRBD1 covers 7 bases. V lost 2 bases and J lost 6; bases outside the gene matches: 3. The CDR3 is made up of 13 amino acids. DNA of the CDR3: TGTGCCAGCAGTTTACACAGGGGTAATGGCTACACCTTC. Its protein product is CASSLHRGNGYTF.

This chain links TRBV5-6 with TRBJ1-3, with D unclear. V shed 4 bases and J shed 1 base, with 21 bases lying between them. From germline, CDR1 is SGHDT and CDR2 YYEEEE. This CDR3 is 18 amino acids long. This chain's CDR3 is CASSQKDRLTGSGNTIYF. In nucleotides, the CDR3 is TGTGCCAGCAGCCAGAAGGACCGGCTAACCGGGTCTGGAAACACCATATATTTT. Full variable domain (rest looked up from reference TRBV5-6 and TRBJ1-3): DAGVTQSPTHLIKTRGQQVTLRCSPKSGHDTVSWYQQALGQGPQFIFQYYEEEERQRGNFPDRFSGHQFPNYSSELNVNALLLGDSALYLCASSQKDRLTGSGNTIYFGEGSWLTVV.

This clonotype was seen repeatedly, ten times or more. The V and J genes are TRBV6-2 or TRBV6-3 and TRBJ2-7, with TRBD1 matching 9 bases. The CDR3 runs 15 residues. V was pared by 6 bases and J by 3 bases, with 9 bases of the junction left unmatched. CDR1 and CDR2 from the germline V gene are MNHEY and SVGEGT. CDR3 in amino acids: CASSSPGQGFYEQYF. The CDR3 DNA sequence: TGTGCCAGCAGCTCTCCGGGACAGGGTTTCTACGAGCAGTACTTC.

The rearrangement links TRBV5-5 to TRBJ2-7; no definite D call. Trimming cost V 2 bases and J 2 bases, with 11 bases left between them. The germline gives CDR1 SGHKS, CDR2 YYEKEE (reference sequence). The CDR3 sequence is 14 residues long. In DNA form, the CDR3 reads TGTGCCAGCAGCTTTCTGGGAACCGCCTACGAGCAGTACTTC. Protein product: CASSFLGTAYEQYF.

The chain is built from TRBV20-1 and TRBJ2-7; 8 nucleotides align to TRBD1. CDR1 is DFQATT, CDR2 SNEGSKA, per germline (reference sequence). V shed 3 bases and J 4 bases; nucleotides not matched to a gene: 11. CDR3 length: 15 residues. CDR3 coding DNA: TGCAGTGCTAGTCCAGGACAGGGAGGAAGGTACGAGCAGTACTTC. Translation gives CSASPGQGGRYEQYF.

This clonotype was seen repeatedly, ten times or more. This chain connects TRBV19 to TRBJ2-3; weak D call: TRBD2 (5 bases). Germline lookup yields CDR1 LNHDA and CDR2 SQIVND (reference sequence). This CDR3 spans 16 amino acids. The V end was cut by 5 bases, the J end by 1 base, with 16 bases between. CDR3 amino acids: CASSSGLGAGTDTQYF. In DNA form, the CDR3 reads TGTGCCAGTAGTTCGGGGTTGGGAGCCGGCACAGATACGCAGTATTTT.

V and J are TRBV11-2 and TRBJ2-2; tentatively, D is TRBD1 (6 bases). V lost 6 bases and J 4 bases, leaving 12 bases between the germline ends. Germline CDR1 reads SGHAT; CDR2 reads FQNNGV. CDR3 length: 14 amino acids. The CDR3 protein is CASRLRQATGELFF. The DNA of the CDR3 is TGTGCCAGCAGACTCAGACAGGCCACCGGGGAGCTGTTTTTT.

The CDR3 DNA follows: TGCGCCAGCAGCTTGGAGGACTATGGGGAGCTGTTTTTT. It specifies CASSLEDYGELFF. The rearrangement uses TRBV5-1 and TRBJ2-2; perhaps TRBD2 as D (6 bases). CDR1 is SGHRS, CDR2 YFSETQ, per germline. V dropped 0 bases and J dropped 8 bases, with 8 bases sitting between them. The CDR3 spans 13 residues.

The V gene is TRBV28, the J gene TRBJ2-7; D may be TRBD1 or TRBD2 (5 bases each). The CDR3 consists of 14 residues. Germline V lookup: CDR1 MDHEN, CDR2 SYDVKM. V lost 2 bases, J lost 3 bases, and 11 bases lay in between. CDR3 protein: CASSLGGRVYEQYF. DNA of the CDR3: TGTGCCAGCAGTTTAGGGGGTAGAGTCTACGAGCAGTACTTC.

A few counts support this clonotype. This chain links TRBV27 with TRBJ2-7; D perhaps matches TRBD2 (6 bases). Germline CDR1 is MNHEY and CDR2 is SMNVEV (reference sequence). The CDR3 spans 14 residues. V was shortened by 2 bases and J by 5 bases, with 13 bases between the two germline ends. CDR3 sequence: CASSLAGGPHEQYF. The CDR3 DNA reads as TGTGCCAGCAGTTTAGCAGGAGGGCCCCACGAGCAGTACTTC.

This clonotype was found a few times. The chain joins TRBV28 to TRBJ2-1; D is perhaps TRBD1 (6 bases). There are 15 residues in the CDR3. V dropped 5 bases and J dropped 2 bases, with 13 bases sitting between them. Per the germline V gene, CDR1 is MDHEN and CDR2 is SYDVKM. The CDR3 loop is CASSPSTGAYNEQFF. DNA for the CDR3: TGTGCCAGCAGTCCCTCGACAGGCGCCTACAATGAGCAGTTCTTC.

There are a few counts of this clonotype. The rearrangement joins TRBV28 to TRBJ2-1, with D unresolved. Per germline, CDR1 MDHEN and CDR2 SYDVKM. The CDR3 runs to 13 residues. With 10 bases removed from V and 0 bases from J, the gap between germline ends came to 10 bases. CDR3 in amino acids: CATMDRSYNEQFF. The CDR3 DNA is TGTGCCACTATGGACCGCTCCTACAATGAGCAGTTCTTC.

In this sample, this clonotype turned up a few times. The chain recombines TRBV6-2 or TRBV6-3 with TRBJ2-7; D gene ambiguous. Germline assignment: CDR1 MNHEY and CDR2 SVGEGT. The CDR3 contains 12 residues. The V and J ends lost 2 bases and 5 bases respectively, with 7 bases between them. DNA for the CDR3: TGTGCCAGCAGTTACCAAGCCCACGAGCAGTACTTC. This translates into CASSYQAHEQYF.

V gene TRBV20-1 combines with J gene TRBJ1-1, with 12 bases matching TRBD1. This CDR3 is built from 14 residues. Per the germline V gene, CDR1 is DFQATT and CDR2 is SNEGSKA (reference sequence). V lost 6 bases and J lost 6; bases outside the gene matches: 8. The CDR3 region is CSAWDRGPLAEAFF. CDR3 DNA sequence: TGCAGTGCCTGGGACAGGGGGCCCCTCGCTGAAGCTTTCTTT.

In this sample, this clonotype turned up a few times. The J gene is TRBJ1-1, the V gene TRBV5-1; tentatively, D is TRBD1 (6 bases). CDR1 and CDR2 (germline): SGHRS, YFSETQ. V was cut by 6 bases and J by 5 bases, with 14 bases left in between. The CDR3 has 13 amino acids. The CDR3 protein is CASNGGYNTEAFF. CDR3 DNA sequence: TGCGCCAGCAATGGGGGCTATAATACTGAAGCTTTCTTT.

The gene calls are TRBV28 and TRBJ2-2; a weak D match, TRBD2 (6 bases). The CDR3 spans 14 residues. The V gene lost 3 bases and the J gene lost 4 bases, with 9 bases spanning the gap. CDR1 MDHEN and CDR2 SYDVKM come from the germline V gene. The CDR3 bases are TGTGCCAGCAGTTTGGGGGGTAGCACCGGGGAGCTGTTTTTT. Amino acid sequence: CASSLGGSTGELFF.

About this clonotype itself: At one of its ends the junction is not consistent with the germline gene, which may arise from a read error. The chain is built from TRBV7-7 and TRBJ2-5; 8 nucleotides agree with TRBD2. This CDR3 is 16 amino acids long. Germline CDR1 and CDR2: SSHAT and FNYEAQ (reference sequence). In DNA form, the CDR3 reads TGTGCTAGCAGCCCAACCCCCCTAGCGGGTAGAGAGACCCAGTACTTC. It is translated as CASSPTPLAGRETQYF.